The rows below give T cell receptor beta chains drawn from one sample of a study of blood T cells in healthy people across ages. TCRdb reprocessed the 5' RACE reads via MiXCR and lists one record per CDR3 protein. The sample records 700,000 or so distinct CDR3 sequences, about a fifth being singletons. Sequenced sample: blood. The receptors here all came from a man aged 65 to 85 in good health. Both conserved end residues are part of each CDR3. D genes are given only for firm matches. A clone size is listed for some rows: how often the clone was seen (once, few, many), or a class if it is expanded.

V gene	J gene	clone size	D gene	CDR3 DNA	CDR3 protein
TRBV12-3/TRBV12-4	TRBJ2-3	.	TRBD2	TGTGCCAGCAGGGAGGGACTAGGGGGGGGAGGGGCAGATACGCAGTATTTT	CASREGLGGGGADTQYF
TRBV7-2	TRBJ1-2	once	.	TGTGCCAGCAGCTTAGATCTCCGGTCAAGTGGCTACACCTTC	CASSLDLRSSGYTF
TRBV14	TRBJ1-1	.	.	TGTGCCAGCAGTCCCACAGGGTCGGAGAACACTGAAGCTTTCTTT	CASSPTGSENTEAFF
TRBV2	TRBJ2-3	.	.	TGTGCCAGCAGGGCTCACAGGGCAAGCACAGATACGCAGTATTTT	CASRAHRASTDTQYF
TRBV5-1	TRBJ2-1	.	TRBD2	TGCGCCAGCAGCTTGGCCGATGGCCGGACTAGCGGACGCAATGAGCAGTTCTTC	CASSLADGRTSGRNEQFF
TRBV12-3/TRBV12-4	TRBJ1-2	.	.	TGTGCCAGCACCAACGACCATAACTATGGCTACACCTTC	CASTNDHNYGYTF
TRBV6-1	TRBJ2-5	.	.	TGTGCCAGCAGAAAGACAGGAAGGGAGACCCAGTACTTC	CASRKTGRETQYF
TRBV9	TRBJ1-2	.	.	TGTGCCAGCAGGGAGGCGGGGAAAAACTATGGCTACACCTTC	CASREAGKNYGYTF
TRBV20-1	TRBJ2-4	.	TRBD2	TGCAGTGCTAGTCCAAAACCCACTAGCGGGGTTTTAGAAAACATTCAGTACTTC	CSASPKPTSGVLENIQYF
TRBV11-3	TRBJ1-1	.	.	TGTGCCAGCAGCTTAGGAACCGCCCATGAAGCTTTCTTT	CASSLGTAHEAFF
TRBV5-6	TRBJ2-5	many	.	TGTGCCAGCAGCTTGGTTGTAGGGGGGGGTTTGGAGACCCAGTACTTC	CASSLVVGGGLETQYF
TRBV20-1	TRBJ2-7	few	.	TGCAGTGCAAAGCCGAAGGGGGTTAACTACGAGCAGTACTTC	CSAKPKGVNYEQYF
TRBV3-1	TRBJ1-2	.	.	TGTGCCAGCAGCCAAGGAATGGGAGCGCGCTATGGCTACACCTTC	CASSQGMGARYGYTF
TRBV19	TRBJ1-3	.	.	TGTGCCAGTAGTATCGGGACACTCTCTGGAAACACCATATATTTT	CASSIGTLSGNTIYF
TRBV2	TRBJ2-5	.	TRBD2	TGTGCCAGCAGCGCGGGACTAGCAAGAGAGACCCAGTACTTC	CASSAGLARETQYF
TRBV24-1	TRBJ1-1	few	TRBD1	TGTGCCACCAGTGATCGGACAGGGGCGAACACTGAAGCTTTCTTT	CATSDRTGANTEAFF
TRBV28	TRBJ2-7	few	TRBD1	TGTGCCAGCAGTTTGGGGGGGGGACAGGGAACCTACGAGCAGTACTTC	CASSLGGGQGTYEQYF
TRBV29-1	TRBJ1-1	.	.	TGCAGCCTTAACCCTCCGACTGAAGCTTTCTTT	CSLNPPTEAFF
TRBV9	TRBJ1-2	few	.	TGTGCCAGCAGCGTGGGGGACACTTATTATGGCTACACCTTC	CASSVGDTYYGYTF
TRBV29-1	TRBJ1-2	.	.	TGCAACGTTGAAGAGACCAGCTATGGCTACACCTTC	CNVEETSYGYTF
TRBV19	TRBJ1-5	.	TRBD1	TGTGCCAGTAGTATGGGGACAGGGGACCACAATCAGCCCCAGCATTTT	CASSMGTGDHNQPQHF
TRBV11-2	TRBJ2-5	.	TRBD1	TGTGCCAGCAGCTTTGCGGGGACAGGGGCTGCGACCCAGTACTTC	CASSFAGTGAATQYF
TRBV10-3	TRBJ2-5	.	.	TGTGCCATCAGTGAACGTACGGGGCAAGAGACCCAGTACTTC	CAISERTGQETQYF
TRBV29-1	TRBJ2-5	many	.	TGCAGCGTTGTATTTAGTTCAGAGACCCAGTACTTC	CSVVFSSETQYF
TRBV7-2	TRBJ2-5	few	.	TGTGCCAGCAGCTTTAGTGGACAGACGCAAGAGACCCAGTACTTC	CASSFSGQTQETQYF
TRBV29-1	TRBJ1-1	.	.	TGCAGCGTTCGGGGGGCACGGAACACTGAAGCTTTCTTT	CSVRGARNTEAFF
TRBV6-5	TRBJ2-3	.	TRBD2	TGTGCCAGCAGCCAACAGGGACTAGCCCCAGATACGCAGTATTTT	CASSQQGLAPDTQYF
TRBV4-3	TRBJ2-5	.	.	TGCGCCAGCAGCCAAGTTGGGGCACTACAAGAGACCCAGTACTTC	CASSQVGALQETQYF
TRBV3-1	TRBJ1-1	few	.	TGTGCCAGCACAAAAGGAGGACAGAACACTGAAGCTTTCTTT	CASTKGGQNTEAFF
TRBV12-3/TRBV12-4	TRBJ1-6	many	TRBD1	TGTGCCAGCAGTGGACAGGGGAATTCACCCCTCCACTTT	CASSGQGNSPLHF
TRBV7-9	TRBJ2-2	few	.	TGTGCCAGCAGCTCGCTAGGAGCTTCCACCGGGGAGCTGTTTTTT	CASSSLGASTGELFF
TRBV7-6	TRBJ1-2	few	TRBD1	TGTGCCAGCAGCTTACTAGACAGGGGAGGAGGCTACACCTTC	CASSLLDRGGGYTF
TRBV24-1	TRBJ1-5	few	TRBD1	TGTGCCACCGGACAGGGGGGCAATCAGCCCCAGCATTTT	CATGQGGNQPQHF
TRBV24-1	TRBJ2-5	few	.	TGTGCCACCAGTCCCTCTGATTCACAAGAGACCCAGTACTTC	CATSPSDSQETQYF
TRBV7-2	TRBJ2-3	many	.	TGTGCCAGCAGCTTAGCGGGGCTTGCCACAGATACGCAGTATTTT	CASSLAGLATDTQYF
TRBV7-8	TRBJ1-3	many	.	TGTGCCAGCAGCTTAGTTGGTCAGATCTCTGGAAACACCATATATTTT	CASSLVGQISGNTIYF
TRBV4-1	TRBJ1-5	once	.	TGCGCCAGCAGCCAAGATGAGTCCAGAAGCAATCAGCCCCAGCATTTT	CASSQDESRSNQPQHF
TRBV3-1	TRBJ2-1	once	TRBD2	TGTGCCAGCAGCCAAGACCCCCCACTAGCGGGCATGAGGAATGAGCAGTTCTTC	CASSQDPPLAGMRNEQFF
TRBV5-4	TRBJ2-5	few	.	TGTGCCAGCAGCCATGCGACCCCTTGGTACCAAGAGACCCAGTACTTC	CASSHATPWYQETQYF
TRBV6-1	TRBJ1-4	few	.	TGTGCCAGCGGTGGGGGGAGAGGGGAAAAACTGTTTTTT	CASGGGRGEKLFF
TRBV20-1	TRBJ2-5	few	TRBD2	TGCAGTGCTACTAGCGGGAGTGAGACCCAGTACTTC	CSATSGSETQYF
TRBV18	TRBJ1-2	.	.	TGTGCCAGCTCACCCAGCAGCTTGAGGTCTAACTATGGCTACACCTTC	CASSPSSLRSNYGYTF
TRBV6-1	TRBJ2-5	.	TRBD1	TGTGCCAGCGACGGGACAGGGGAAGAGACCCAGTACTTC	CASDGTGEETQYF
TRBV2	TRBJ2-1	few	TRBD2	TGTGCCAGCAGTGAGGGGACTAGCGACTACAATGAGCAGTTCTTC	CASSEGTSDYNEQFF
TRBV15	TRBJ2-7	few	.	TGTGCCACCAGCAGACCTGGGGTGTCAGCCTACGAGCAGTACTTC	CATSRPGVSAYEQYF
TRBV28	TRBJ2-3	few	TRBD2	TGTGCCAGCAGCCCCCCCCGCGGGAGAGGATCAGATACGCAGTATTTT	CASSPPRGRGSDTQYF
TRBV19	TRBJ2-3	.	TRBD1	TGTGCCACCAGGACAGGGTACACAGATACGCAGTATTTT	CATRTGYTDTQYF
TRBV9	TRBJ1-4	few	.	TGTGCCAGCAGCGCTCGGGGAGATAATGAAAAACTGCTTTTT	CASSARGDNEKLLF
TRBV4-3	TRBJ1-3	few	.	TGCGCCAGCAGCCAAACTAAGGGAAGAAACACCATATATTTT	CASSQTKGRNTIYF
TRBV29-1	TRBJ2-5	.	.	TGCAGCGTTGCGCACTCCACCCAAGAGACCCAGTACTTC	CSVAHSTQETQYF